These 14 T cell receptor beta chains were all obtained from the same sample, sequenced in a study of blood T cell repertoires in COVID-19. The data were produced by immunoSEQ multiplex PCR, yet TCRdb's version contains in-frame clones alone and is incomplete. The sample records 150,000 to 190,000 clones, over 60% being singletons. The sequenced material came from peripheral blood. All receptors come from a woman older than 75 with acute or convalescent COVID-19.

The chain is built from TRBV4-2 and TRBJ2-5; 10 nucleotides agree with TRBD1. J gave up 9 bases and V 0 bases, and 13 bases lay outside the gene matches. CDR1 LGHNA and CDR2 YNFKEQ come from the germline V gene. This CDR3 has 17 residues. The CDR3 nucleotides are TGTGCCAGCAGCCAAGACTGGGGACAGGGGCCCCATCTGTCCCAGTACTTC. Protein sequence: CASSQDWGQGPHLSQYF.

The chain has TRBV14 and TRBJ2-7; no clear D gene. The length of the CDR3 is 13 residues. V was trimmed by 4 bases and J by 2 bases, leaving 9 bases between them. Per germline, CDR1 SGHDN and CDR2 FVKESK. CDR3 DNA sequence: TGTGCCAGCAGCCCGGGTTGGGCCTACGAGCAGTACTTC. As protein: CASSPGWAYEQYF.

V and J are TRBV27 and TRBJ1-4; D uncertain. Trimming took 5 bases from V and 2 from J, leaving 9 bases between them. There are 14 residues in the CDR3. CDR1 and CDR2 (germline): MNHEY, SMNVEV (reference sequence). The CDR3 is CASSEYGTNEKLFF. CDR3 DNA sequence: TGTGCCAGCAGTGAGTACGGGACTAATGAAAAACTGTTTTTT.

The chain couples TRBV6-5 to TRBJ2-2; the D gene is possibly TRBD1 (6 bases). Germline assignment: CDR1 MNHEY and CDR2 SVGAGI. The germline V and J ends were trimmed by 6 bases and 5 bases, with 13 bases remaining between them. The CDR3 runs to 14 residues. DNA for the CDR3: TGTGCCAGCAGACGAAAAAGGGGGACCGGGGAGCTGTTTTTT. Its translation is CASRRKRGTGELFF.

The chain combines TRBV5-1 with TRBJ2-6; TRBD1 is a possible D gene (5 bases). The CDR3 has 17 amino acids. Trimming cost V 0 bases and J 0 bases, with 10 bases left between them. Germline lookup yields CDR1 SGHRS and CDR2 YFSETQ. The CDR3 sequence: CASSLGRANSGANVLTF. CDR3 in DNA: TGCGCCAGCAGCTTGGGCAGGGCTAACTCTGGGGCCAACGTCCTGACTTTC.

The chain combines TRBV6-5 with TRBJ2-3; 7 nucleotides match TRBD2. The CDR3 extends over 14 amino acids. CDR1 and CDR2 (germline): MNHEY, SVGAGI. Losses at the gene ends were 6 bases for V and 2 bases for J; bases not matched to a gene: 5. The CDR3 loop is CASSPRDYTDTQYF. The CDR3 nucleotides are TGTGCCAGCAGCCCCCGGGACTACACAGATACGCAGTATTTT.

The chain couples TRBV19 to TRBJ2-7; D remains unclear. Germline CDR1 reads LNHDA; CDR2 reads SQIVND (reference sequence). V was clipped by 3 bases and J by 0 bases, with 12 bases between them. This CDR3 region has 15 residues. CDR3 region: CASSITTQSSYEQYF. CDR3 nucleotide sequence: TGTGCCAGTAGTATTACTACCCAAAGCTCCTACGAGCAGTACTTC.

V and J are TRBV5-5 and TRBJ1-2, with D maybe TRBD1 (5 bases). CDR1 is SGHKS and CDR2 is YYEKEE in the germline V gene (reference sequence). The CDR3 loop spans 14 amino acids. Trimming pared 1 base from V and 4 bases from J, leaving 11 bases between. The CDR3 protein is CASSLILTAYGYTF. CDR3 nucleotides: TGTGCCAGCAGCTTGATTCTGACAGCCTATGGCTACACCTTC.

The rearrangement links TRBV5-4 to TRBJ2-3, with TRBD2 as a possible D gene (5 bases). The CDR3 is made up of 16 amino acids. Looked up from germline, CDR1 is SGHNT and CDR2 is YYREEE (reference sequence). The V end lost 3 bases, the J end lost 1 base, and 15 bases lay between the germline ends. The CDR3 sequence is CASSSPWGEGTDTQYF. The CDR3 coding sequence is TGTGCCAGCAGCTCCCCTTGGGGAGAAGGCACAGATACGCAGTATTTT.

This chain uses TRBV5-1 with TRBJ1-5; D unresolved. This CDR3 spans 15 amino acids. CDR1 is SGHRS, CDR2 YFSETQ, per germline. V was clipped by 2 bases and J by 1 base, with 10 bases between them. CDR3 region: CASSFAGLSNQPQHF. The CDR3 bases are TGCGCCAGCAGCTTCGCAGGATTGAGCAATCAGCCCCAGCATTTT.

The rearrangement joins TRBV9 to TRBJ2-2, with 9 bases fitting TRBD1. The germline gives CDR1 SGDLS, CDR2 YYNGEE. With V trimmed by 0 bases and J by 5 bases, 14 bases remained unmatched. This CDR3 is built from 19 residues. The CDR3 loop is CASSVAGQGFRQGTGELFF. As DNA, the CDR3 is TGTGCCAGCAGCGTAGCCGGACAGGGGTTTCGGCAAGGAACCGGGGAGCTGTTTTTT.

J is TRBJ2-2 and V is TRBV29-1, with TRBD1 identical over 7 bases. Germline trimming cut 1 base from V and 5 bases from J; bases unmatched to any gene: 4. This CDR3 contains 14 residues. CDR1 is SQVTM and CDR2 is ANQGSEA in the germline V gene. The CDR3 sequence is CSVEAPRGTGELFF. The CDR3 DNA reads as TGCAGCGTTGAAGCGCCCAGGGGGACCGGGGAGCTGTTTTTT.

This chain joins TRBV3-1 (or the pseudogene TRBV3-2) and TRBJ2-3; TRBD2 matches at 8 bases. The length of the CDR3 is 17 residues. Germline V CDR1 and CDR2: LGHDT, YNNKEL (reference sequence). The trim removed 7 bases at V and 1 base at J, leaving 13 bases unmatched. The DNA for the CDR3 is TGTGCCAGCAAACCAAGCGGGAGTAGGCTTGGCACAGATACGCAGTATTTT. Amino acid sequence: CASKPSGSRLGTDTQYF.

In DNA, the CDR3 is TGTGCCAGCAGTGAAGCCCCGACAGGTAGGACTTTCTTT. Translating it yields CASSEAPTGRTFF. The chain joins TRBV2 to TRBJ1-1, with D perhaps matching TRBD1 (6 bases). CDR1 and CDR2 (germline): SNHLY, FYNNEI. This CDR3 spans 13 amino acids. V was trimmed by 0 bases and J by 12 bases, leaving 14 bases between them.